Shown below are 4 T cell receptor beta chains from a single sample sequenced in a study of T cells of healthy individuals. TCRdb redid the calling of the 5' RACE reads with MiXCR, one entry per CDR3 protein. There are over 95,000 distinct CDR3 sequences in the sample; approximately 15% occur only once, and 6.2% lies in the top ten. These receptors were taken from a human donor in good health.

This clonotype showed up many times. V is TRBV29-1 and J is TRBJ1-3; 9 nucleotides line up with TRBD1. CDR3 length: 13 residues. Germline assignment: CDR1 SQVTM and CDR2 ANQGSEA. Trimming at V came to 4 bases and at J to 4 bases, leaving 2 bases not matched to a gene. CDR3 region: CSVGQGEGNTIYF. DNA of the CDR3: TGCAGCGTTGGACAGGGGGAAGGAAACACCATATATTTT.

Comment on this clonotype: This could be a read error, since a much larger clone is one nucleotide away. This CDR3 reads CASSQGVGNEKLFF. CDR3 DNA: TGTGCCAGCAGCCAAGGGGTCGGAAATGAAAAACTGTTTTTT. The rearrangement joins TRBV3-1 to TRBJ1-4; D not certain. This CDR3 contains 14 residues. Trimming cost V 1 base and J 5 bases, with 8 bases left between them. Germline-derived CDR1 and CDR2 are LGHDT and YNNKEL (reference sequence).

This CDR3 is CASRGLTSGRTPDTQYF. The CDR3 region has the DNA TGTGCCAGCAGAGGTTTAACTAGCGGGAGAACGCCAGATACGCAGTATTTT. V usage is TRBV6-2 or TRBV6-3 and J usage is TRBJ2-3; 11 bases fit TRBD2. The CDR3 is 17 residues long. The germline V gene encodes CDR1 MNHEY and CDR2 SVGEGT. V gave up 6 bases and J gave up 4 bases; unmatched junction bases: 12.

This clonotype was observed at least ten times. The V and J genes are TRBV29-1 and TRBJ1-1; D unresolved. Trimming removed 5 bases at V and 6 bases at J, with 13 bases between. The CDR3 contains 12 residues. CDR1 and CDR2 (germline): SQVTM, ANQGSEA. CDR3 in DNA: TGCAGCGTTTACCGGACCGGGTCTGAAGCTTTCTTT. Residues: CSVYRTGSEAFF.